The clone carrying this T cell receptor (beta chain) appeared once. The antigen remains unidentified. This sample was included in a study of T cell responses to AZD1222 COVID-19 vaccine. Study observations and caveats: Donor demographics were predominantly white British with a female majority; clonal diversity may be underestimated. Of the AZD1222 recipients, only five or six were seropositive at baseline.

V was clipped by 4 bases and J by 6 bases, with 18 bases between them. The CDR3 is 15 residues long. The V gene's germline CDR1 is SGHDT and CDR2 YYEEEE. Some clones are missing from TCRdb's copy, which holds only in-frame ones; the method was immunoSEQ multiplex PCR. The table records approximately 140,000 clones, roughly 90% of them present only once. The rearrangement joins TRBV5-6 to TRBJ2-3, with D perhaps being TRBD1 or TRBD2 (5 bases each). Sample: peripheral blood, taken 28 days after the second AZD1222 dose. The source is an adult who received the AZD1222 COVID-19 vaccine. The chain's CDR3 is CASSRTDRGADTQYF. The CDR3 bases are TGTGCCAGCAGCCGAACTGATAGAGGGGCCGATACGCAGTATTTT.